The next 9 T cell receptor beta chains were all read from a single sample in a study of shared clonotypes between healthy human individuals. Sequencing used immunoSEQ multiplex PCR; TCRdb keeps in-frame clones, though not all of them. The data hold under 1 million clones, with around 93% observed a single time. CD45RO negativity and positive selection for CCR7 defined naive CD8 cells, a population that excluded terminally differentiated effector memory CD45RA+ cells. The sample taken for sequencing was naive CD8+ T cells sorted from blood. These receptors originate from a man under 40 in good health.

A remark on this clone: Additional DNA sequences in this sample encode the identical CDR3. The chain couples TRBV15 to TRBJ2-7; no reliable D call. This CDR3 is built from 15 residues. Germline-derived CDR1 and CDR2 are LNHNV and YYDKDF (reference sequence). Trimming left V 0 bases short and J 0 bases short, with 9 bases between. The CDR3 spells CATSRDLGSSYEQYF. CDR3 DNA sequence: TGTGCCACCAGCAGAGATTTGGGATCCTCCTACGAGCAGTACTTC.

V and J are TRBV28 and TRBJ2-7; TRBD2 matches at 15 bases. With 5 bases clipped from V and 3 bases from J, the junction kept 5 bases outside the gene matches. Germline V gene lookup returns CDR1 MDHEN and CDR2 SYDVKM. The CDR3 sequence is 16 residues long. CDR3 DNA: TGTGCCAGCAGTCACCCGGGACTAGCGGGAGGCTACGAGCAGTACTTC. Protein: CASSHPGLAGGYEQYF.

The gene calls are TRBV9 and TRBJ2-3; 11 nucleotides match TRBD2. The CDR3 contains 16 residues. The germline V gene encodes CDR1 SGDLS and CDR2 YYNGEE. V gave up 3 bases and J gave up 0 bases; unmatched junction bases: 3. CDR3 in DNA: TGTGCCAGCAGCGGGGGACTAGCGGACAGCACAGATACGCAGTATTTT. It translates to CASSGGLADSTDTQYF.

The genes are TRBV14 and TRBJ2-7; D call uncertain. V was pared by 5 bases and J by 4 bases, with 12 bases between. The CDR3 runs 13 residues. Germline V CDR1 and CDR2: SGHDN, FVKESK. The CDR3 region is CASSVNGVYEQYF. The CDR3 DNA reads as TGTGCCAGCAGCGTTAACGGAGTATACGAGCAGTACTTC.

The genes are TRBV27 and TRBJ2-7, with 13 bases identical to TRBD2. The V gene end was trimmed by 3 bases and the J gene end by 7 bases; junction bases not matched to a gene: 6. The CDR3 spans 15 residues. CDR1 is MNHEY, CDR2 SMNVEV, per germline (reference sequence). CDR3 DNA sequence: TGTGCCAGCAGTTTCGGAGGACTAGCGGGAGAAGAGCAGTACTTC. Translation: CASSFGGLAGEEQYF.

The chain couples TRBV27 to TRBJ2-7; 9 nucleotides match TRBD2. Losses at the gene ends were 5 bases for V and 0 bases for J; bases not matched to a gene: 8. The germline CDR1 and CDR2 sequences are MNHEY and SMNVEV (reference sequence). The CDR3 has 16 amino acids. CDR3 nucleotide sequence: TGTGCCAGCAGTGCCGGACTAGCGCCAAGCTCCTACGAGCAGTACTTC. It translates to CASSAGLAPSSYEQYF.

V and J are TRBV5-6 and TRBJ1-5; no firm D call. Germline V gene lookup returns CDR1 SGHDT and CDR2 YYEEEE. The V gene lost 1 base and the J gene lost 0 bases, with 8 bases spanning the gap. This CDR3 is built from 15 residues. CDR3 DNA: TGTGCCAGCAGCTTGTCGGCAGGTAGCAATCAGCCCCAGCATTTT. It specifies CASSLSAGSNQPQHF.

This rearrangement joins TRBV30 to TRBJ1-1; D not resolved. The V gene lost 2 bases and the J gene lost 1 base, with 5 bases spanning the gap. Germline-derived CDR1 and CDR2 are GTSNPN and SVGIG (reference sequence). The CDR3 is 12 residues long. Here the CDR3 DNA reads TGTGCCTGGAGTCTTGAGAACACTGAAGCTTTCTTT. It translates to CAWSLENTEAFF.

This sequence joins TRBV7-6 and TRBJ2-1; D might be TRBD1 or TRBD2, each matching 5 bases. Trimming took off 1 base at V and 4 bases at J, with 17 bases between the two ends. The germline CDR1 and CDR2 sequences are SGHVS and FNYEAQ. The CDR3 runs 17 residues. The DNA of the CDR3 is TGTGCCAGCAGCTTAGGGGGGAGCGGAAGTAGGTACAATGAGCAGTTCTTC. This sequence encodes CASSLGGSGSRYNEQFF.